These 16 T cell receptor beta chains share one sample of origin, sequenced in a study of blood T cell repertoires in COVID-19. Method: immunoSEQ multiplex PCR; TCRdb's copy keeps in-frame clones and lacks some. The sample lists about 430,000 clones; over 75% were seen once. Material: PBMCs or T cells enriched from blood (not recorded which). These receptors were obtained from a woman between 18 and 30 years old who had been exposed to COVID-19.

This clone was picked up a small number of times. The chain recombines TRBV5-1 with TRBJ2-7; 9 positions agree with TRBD2. The germline gives CDR1 SGHRS, CDR2 YFSETQ. V gave up 3 bases and J gave up 6 bases; unmatched junction bases: 13. The CDR3 contains 16 residues. CDR3: CASSYPQGTSSFEQYF. The DNA for the CDR3 is TGCGCCAGCAGCTATCCACAGGGGACTAGCTCTTTCGAGCAGTACTTC. Full variable domain (remainder filled in from reference TRBV5-1 and TRBJ2-7): KAGVTQTPRYLIKTRGQQVTLSCSPISGHRSVSWYQQTPGQGLQFLFEYFSETQRNKGNFPGRFSGRQFSNSRSEMNVSTLELGDSALYLCASSYPQGTSSFEQYFGPGTRLTVT.

This clone was detected once. This chain joins TRBV15 and TRBJ1-1; 7 bases align to TRBD1. The V segment lost 3 bases and the J segment 0 bases; nucleotides outside the gene matches: 1. The germline V gene encodes CDR1 LNHNV and CDR2 YYDKDF (reference sequence). The CDR3 totals 14 residues. The CDR3 protein is CATSRGQLNTEAFF. CDR3 DNA sequence: TGTGCCACCAGCAGGGGACAGCTGAACACTGAAGCTTTCTTT.

CDR3 sequence reads: CASSETANEQFF. The CDR3 region has the DNA TGTGCCAGCAGCGAGACTGCGAATGAGCAGTTCTTC. V usage is TRBV11-3 and J usage is TRBJ2-1; no definite D call. The germline V and J ends were trimmed by 5 bases and 7 bases, with 9 bases remaining between them. The CDR3 has 12 residues. Germline CDR1 SGHNT, CDR2 YENEEA.

The V and J genes are TRBV27 and TRBJ1-2; 9 nucleotides match TRBD1. This CDR3 has 14 amino acids. Germline CDR1 reads MNHEY; CDR2 reads SMNVEV (reference sequence). J gave up 4 bases and V 2 bases, and 2 bases lay outside the gene matches. The CDR3 DNA reads as TGTGCCAGCAGTTTAGACAGGGGGGGCTATGGCTACACCTTC. This codes for CASSLDRGGYGYTF.

The rearrangement joins TRBV19 to TRBJ2-2, with 8 bases lining up with TRBD2. V lost 5 bases, J lost 2 bases, and 7 bases stayed unmatched. Germline assignment: CDR1 LNHDA and CDR2 SQIVND (reference sequence). The length of the CDR3 is 16 residues. CDR3 bases: TGTGCCAGTAGTCCCTCACTAGCGGTTAACACCGGGGAGCTGTTTTTT. Translated: CASSPSLAVNTGELFF.

This chain joins TRBV7-9 and TRBJ2-1; 7 nucleotides align to TRBD1. The length of the CDR3 is 15 residues. V lost 4 bases and J lost 3; bases outside the gene matches: 6. Germline CDR1 reads SEHNR; CDR2 reads FQNEAQ (reference sequence). The CDR3 nucleotides read TGTGCCAGCAGCTCAACAGGGGACGGCTACAATGAGCAGTTCTTC. Translated, it gives CASSSTGDGYNEQFF.

In its sample, this clone was seen once. The chain recombines TRBV4-1 with TRBJ2-7; 11 bases are a match to TRBD1. The germline gives CDR1 MGHRA, CDR2 YSYEKL. Trimming at V came to 3 bases and at J to 2 bases, leaving 3 bases not matched to a gene. The CDR3 is made up of 15 amino acids. For the CDR3, the DNA is TGCGCCAGCAGCCACGAGGGACAGGGGGCCTACGAGCAGTACTTC. This codes for CASSHEGQGAYEQYF.

This clone has a single count. J is TRBJ2-7 and V is TRBV29-1, with 12 bases identical to TRBD2. V lost 6 bases, J lost 4 bases, and 4 bases stayed unmatched. The CDR3 covers 13 residues. CDR1 and CDR2 from the germline V gene are SQVTM and ANQGSEA. In nucleotides, the CDR3 is TGCAGCGTACCTAGCGGGAGGGGTTACGAGCAGTACTTC. Its protein product is CSVPSGRGYEQYF.

The CDR3 coding sequence is TGTGCCAGCAGTTTACCGGGACAGAGCTCCTACGAGCAGTACTTC. It specifies CASSLPGQSSYEQYF. V and J are TRBV28 and TRBJ2-7; 7 bases are a match to TRBD1. V trimming: 2 bases; J trimming: 0 bases; junction bases outside the gene matches: 4. The CDR3 runs 15 residues. Germline loops: CDR1 MDHEN, CDR2 SYDVKM.

The V and J genes are TRBV7-2 and TRBJ2-2, with D uncertain. The germline V and J ends were trimmed by 4 bases and 4 bases, with 13 bases remaining between them. The germline V gene encodes CDR1 SGHTA and CDR2 FQGNSA. The CDR3 contains 15 residues. The CDR3 protein is CASSSNWLSTGELFF. CDR3 in DNA: TGTGCCAGCAGCTCTAACTGGTTATCCACCGGGGAGCTGTTTTTT.

V is TRBV28 and J is TRBJ2-2, with 8 bases that match TRBD2. Trimming cost V 5 bases and J 7 bases; bases outside gene matches: 9. The CDR3 runs to 15 residues. Germline CDR1 MDHEN, CDR2 SYDVKM. CDR3 in amino acids: CASSPNGAGVGELFF. The CDR3 nucleotides are TGTGCCAGCAGTCCAAACGGAGCGGGGGTCGGGGAGCTGTTTTTT.

The CDR3 reads CASTAVGGSAYEQYF. CDR3 DNA sequence: TGTGCCAGCACTGCGGTAGGCGGCTCCGCCTACGAGCAGTACTTC. The chain employs TRBV11-2 and TRBJ2-7, with D unresolved. Germline values: CDR1 SGHAT, CDR2 FQNNGV. V lost 7 bases, J lost 2 bases, and 18 bases lay in between. The CDR3 loop spans 15 amino acids.

The chain combines TRBV18 with TRBJ1-5, with 9 nucleotides matching TRBD1. V trimming: 6 bases; J trimming: 7 bases; junction bases outside the gene matches: 10. Germline CDR1 and CDR2: KGHSH and LQKENI. The CDR3 is 15 residues long. CDR3 sequence: CASSGTGLTGQPQHF. For the CDR3, the DNA is TGTGCCAGCTCCGGGACAGGGTTGACAGGCCAGCCCCAGCATTTT.

The chain combines TRBV11-2 with TRBJ2-7; TRBD2 matches at 14 bases. Per the germline V gene, CDR1 is SGHAT and CDR2 is FQNNGV. The J segment lost 4 bases and the V segment lost 5 bases, leaving 7 bases of the junction unmatched. CDR3 size: 16 residues. This CDR3 reads CASSPGTSGGVYEQYF. In nucleotides, the CDR3 is TGTGCCAGCAGCCCGGGGACTAGCGGGGGAGTATACGAGCAGTACTTC.

The CDR3 reads CASSPATGPGGELFF. The CDR3 coding sequence is TGTGCCAGCTCACCAGCGACAGGTCCCGGGGGGGAGCTGTTTTTT. The genes are TRBV18 and TRBJ2-2; possibly TRBD1 for D (6 bases). CDR3 length: 15 residues. V was cut by 2 bases and J by 8 bases, with 15 bases left in between. CDR1 is KGHSH, CDR2 LQKENI, per germline.

V gene TRBV20-1 combines with J gene TRBJ2-5, with a possible D match to TRBD1 (6 bases). CDR1 and CDR2 from the germline V gene are DFQATT and SNEGSKA (reference sequence). This CDR3 has 10 residues. Trimming left V 8 bases short and J 2 bases short, with 6 bases between. The CDR3 loop is CSQGQETQYF. CDR3 bases: TGCAGTCAGGGGCAAGAGACCCAGTACTTC.